The clone carrying this T cell receptor beta chain was found a few times. The method was immunoSEQ multiplex PCR; TCRdb's version includes in-frame clones alone and lacks a portion of them. The profile covers 90,000 to 100,000 clones, with approximately 88% appearing a single time and 15% to 20% taken by the ten largest. This entry is derived from a study of blood T cell repertoires in COVID-19. Specimen: peripheral blood. The sequence was obtained from a woman between 55 and 75 years old with acute or convalescent COVID-19.

The CDR3 bases are TGTGCCAGCAGGGAGGGGACTTACAACACCGGGGAGCTGTTTTTT. This encodes CASREGTYNTGELFF. V gene TRBV2 combines with J gene TRBJ2-2; a possible D gene is TRBD2 (6 bases). This CDR3 has 15 amino acids. The germline CDR1 and CDR2 sequences are SNHLY and FYNNEI. V was clipped by 6 bases and J by 2 bases, with 13 bases between them. The full variable domain, with the rest looked up from reference TRBV2 and TRBJ2-2, is EPEVTQTPSHQVTQMGQEVILRCVPISNHLYFYWYRQILGQKVEFLVSFYNNEISEKSEIFDDQFSVERPDGSNFTLKIRSTKLEDSAMYFCASREGTYNTGELFFGEGSRLTVL.